A selection of T cell receptor beta chains follows, all from one sample in a study of GPR56 and killer-like receptors on CD4 memory cells. TCRdb re-called the reads; every CDR3 protein appears as one record, without DNA. In all, the sample yields about 3,000 distinct CDR3 sequences. The specimen was memory CD4+ T cells from blood. The receptor source for this set is a human donor in good health. The CDR3 runs from the conserved cysteine through the conserved F or W. Rows may omit the clone size; those that give it use once, few, many or a size class.

V: TRBV6-5; J: TRBJ1-6; size: .; CDR3: CASSLTGTANSPLHF
V: TRBV5-4; J: TRBJ2-7; size: .; CDR3: CASRNRQSYEQYF
V: TRBV19; J: TRBJ1-6; size: large; CDR3: CATLGGVNSPLHF
V: TRBV6-1; J: TRBJ1-5; size: medium-sized; CDR3: CASSPQGQGDQPQHF
V: TRBV12-3/TRBV12-4; J: TRBJ1-5; size: .; CDR3: CASTPDSGFYSNQPQHF
V: TRBV29-1; J: TRBJ1-1; size: medium-sized; CDR3: CSVAPAGGSFVNTEAFF
V: TRBV12-3/TRBV12-4; J: TRBJ1-5; size: medium-sized; CDR3: CASSPPVTGVNSQPQHF
V: TRBV19; J: TRBJ1-4; size: medium-sized; CDR3: CASSQTGKVKLFF
V: TRBV6-1; J: TRBJ2-7; size: .; CDR3: CASRETSGGYEQYF
V: TRBV27; J: TRBJ1-2; size: medium-sized; CDR3: CASSLPGREPNYGYTF
V: TRBV20-1; J: TRBJ1-2; size: .; CDR3: CSARDNRVRYGYTF
V: TRBV25-1; J: TRBJ1-6; size: .; CDR3: CASSDLGQGAYNSPLHF
V: TRBV7-2; J: TRBJ2-3; size: medium-sized; CDR3: CASRRGASDTQYF
V: TRBV5-5; J: TRBJ1-2; size: medium-sized; CDR3: CASSPEGGAPNYGYTF